Listed here is a single T cell receptor (beta chain). Its antigen is still unknown. This sample was taken from a study of cytomegalovirus exposure and HLA in healthy donors. About the research overall: A previous analysis identified 95 million to 130 million unique TCR beta sequences derived from 180 million or so T cells.

The PCR used 60 Vbeta and 13 Jbeta primers. Data came from immunoSEQ multiplex PCR; TCRdb stores just in-frame clones and leaves some out. The specimen's table records 60,000 to 70,000 clones. Broader study findings: A later analysis reportedly identified an Asian-associated ancestry cluster as carrying fewer N-insertions than the 666-donor mean. Across HLA loci, a later analysis found differing TCR association rates, with DRB1 most and HLA-C fewest.

Germline V gives CDR1 SGDLS, CDR2 YYNGEE. V was clipped by 3 bases and J by 0 bases; unmatched bases: 8. There are 17 residues in the CDR3. Material for sequencing was PBMCs. The chain employs TRBV9 and TRBJ1-3, with 8 bases aligning to TRBD1. The TCR was taken from a boy younger than 18 in good health and CMV-seronegative. CDR3 coding DNA: TGTGCCAGCAGCGCGTCCGGGACAGGACTCTCTGGAAACACCATATATTTT. This sequence encodes CASSASGTGLSGNTIYF.